The sequence of this TCR beta chain was determined in a study of cytomegalovirus exposure and HLA in healthy donors. General observations from the study: TCR beta sequences numbering around 15,000 were associated with HLA alleles at 0.05 false discovery rate in a later analysis. Across donors, sequencing depth was assumed by presence/absence analyses to be roughly uniform.

PCR primers comprised 60 Vbeta and 13 Jbeta primers. The data were produced by immunoSEQ multiplex PCR, yet TCRdb's version contains in-frame clones alone and is incomplete. This sample has tens of thousands of clones, with under 75% found just once. Germline V gene lookup returns CDR1 MRHNA and CDR2 SNTAGT. The CDR3 covers 15 residues. V was cut by 6 bases and J by 0 bases, with 14 bases left in between. About this clone: What it binds is unknown.

The sequence came from a man younger than 40 in good health and CMV-seronegative. Sequenced input: PBMCs. The chain has TRBV6-4 and TRBJ1-2, with D tentatively TRBD1 (5 bases). CDR3 nucleotides: TGTGCCAGCAGGGCACAAGGGACTTCTAACTATGGCTACACCTTC. Its translation: CASRAQGTSNYGYTF.